The present T cell receptor (beta chain) was sequenced within a study of blood T cell repertoires in COVID-19. Study-wide context: The United States, Italy and Spain were the sources of the acute and convalescent COVID-19 samples. PBMCs, B-cell-depleted T cells, or T cells were the source of the cDNA or gDNA that made up the material.

Per the study methods: Estimation of nucleated cell counts was performed using reference gene primer amplification. This table comes from immunoSEQ multiplex PCR, and its TCRdb copy is limited to in-frame clones, with some not included. From that table come the V and J calls and clone size; the DNA was used to work out D and trimming. The sample yields roughly 15,000 clones, around 82% seen once. Trimming shortened V by 4 bases and J by 1 base, and 11 bases separated the two germline ends. This CDR3 contains 14 residues. Per germline, CDR1 SGDLS and CDR2 YYNGEE. Sample: peripheral blood. The TCR sequence derives from a woman aged 60 to 75 with acute or convalescent COVID-19. V usage is TRBV9 and J usage is TRBJ1-1, with unresolved D. DNA for the CDR3: TGTGCCAGCAGCAAACTCGCAGGGAACACTGAAGCTTTCTTT. Translation: CASSKLAGNTEAFF.